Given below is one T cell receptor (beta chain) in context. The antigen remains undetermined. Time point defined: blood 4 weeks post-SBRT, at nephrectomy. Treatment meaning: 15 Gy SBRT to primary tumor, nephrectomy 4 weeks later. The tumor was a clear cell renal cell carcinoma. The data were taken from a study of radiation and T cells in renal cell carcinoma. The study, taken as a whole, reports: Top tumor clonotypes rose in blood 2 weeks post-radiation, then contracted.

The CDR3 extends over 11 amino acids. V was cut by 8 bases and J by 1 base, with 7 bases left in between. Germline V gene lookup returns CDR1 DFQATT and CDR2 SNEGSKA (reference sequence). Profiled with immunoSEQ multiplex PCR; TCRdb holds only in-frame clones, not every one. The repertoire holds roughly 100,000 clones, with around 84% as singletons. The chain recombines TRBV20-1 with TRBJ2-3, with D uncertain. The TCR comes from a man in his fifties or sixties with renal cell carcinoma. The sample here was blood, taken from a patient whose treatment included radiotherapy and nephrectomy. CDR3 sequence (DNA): TGCAGTCCGGAGCGCACAGATACGCAGTATTTT. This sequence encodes CSPERTDTQYF.